This TCR beta chain derives from a study of PD-L1 blockade in urothelial cancer. The overall study: Patients began atezolizumab, 1,200 mg intravenously every 3 weeks, in the mid-2010s. Bladder-origin urothelial cancer in males covered twenty-five of 29 patients. Analysis of blood occurred 3 weeks (second dose) and 6 weeks after treatment start.

Comment on this clone: The antigen is undetermined. Other DNA sequences in this sample translate to the same CDR3.

Stated time point: pretreatment peripheral blood. V shed 0 bases and J shed 6 bases, with 13 bases lying between them. Germline CDR1 SGHRS, CDR2 YFSETQ. CDR3 size: 14 residues. Method: immunoSEQ multiplex PCR; TCRdb's copy keeps in-frame clones and lacks some. The sample includes some 52,000 clones, around 79% of them seen just once. General study findings and limits: When measured at 3 weeks, tumor-associated blood clones expanded more in durable-benefit patients.

Here the sequenced sample was PBMCs, taken around atezolizumab (anti-PD-L1) treatment. The receptor comes from a man aged 65 to 85 with urothelial cancer. V is TRBV5-1 and J is TRBJ2-7, with D possibly being TRBD2 (7 bases). CDR3 bases: TGCGCCAGCAGCTTGGAGGGGGGGTTGAGCGAGCAGTACTTC. Translation: CASSLEGGLSEQYF.